The 27 T cell receptor beta chains below all came from one sample that was sequenced in a study of shared clonotypes between healthy human individuals (dated by TCRdb to about 2020). Library construction relied on the immunoSEQ multiplex PCR assay. TCRdb obtained this table from immuneACCESS and retained in-frame rearrangements with V and J assigned. These tables miss some clones; where compared with another copy, unresolved V genes account for less than half of the shortfall, and the remainder is unexplained. The sample profile shows approximately 720,000 clones; 55% to 75% of them were found once. The ten largest clones capture under 2% of the sample. The specimen sequenced was memory CD4+ T cells sorted from blood. The cell subset or site label corresponds to: CD45RA-negative fraction. The receptors derive from a young woman in good health.

This chain connects TRBV10-2 to TRBJ2-1; D is unclear. Looked up from germline, CDR1 is WSHSY and CDR2 is SAAADI. V gave up 8 bases and J gave up 8 bases, with 10 bases separating them. CDR3 size: 11 residues. The CDR3 here is CASRSSHEQFF. The DNA for the CDR3 is TGCGCCAGCCGGAGTTCCCATGAGCAGTTCTTC.

This clone turned up a few times. The chain is built from TRBV27 and TRBJ2-7; TRBD1 aligns across 10 bases. The germline CDR1 and CDR2 sequences are MNHEY and SMNVEV (reference sequence). The CDR3 is made up of 13 amino acids. Trimming removed 7 bases from V and 6 bases from J; junction bases left unmatched: 6. As DNA, the CDR3 is TGTGCCAGCACCGGGACAGGGGTCGGCGAGCAGTACTTC. This translates into CASTGTGVGEQYF.

This clone was counted many times. J is TRBJ2-7 and V is TRBV28; 9 bases line up with TRBD2. The V gene end was trimmed by 4 bases and the J gene end by 6 bases; junction bases not matched to a gene: 10. Looked up from germline, CDR1 is MDHEN and CDR2 is SYDVKM. CDR3 length equals 15 residues. CDR3 in DNA: TGTGCCAGCAGTTCCGGGACTAGCCCGAGGGGCGAGCAGTACTTC. Translating it yields CASSSGTSPRGEQYF.

The table lists this clone with a few counts. The chain carries TRBV28 and TRBJ2-1; 8 nucleotides align to TRBD2. With V trimmed by 6 bases and J by 9 bases, 13 bases remained unmatched. This CDR3 is 15 amino acids long. The germline gives CDR1 MDHEN, CDR2 SYDVKM. CDR3: CASRAPGLGGGEQFF. DNA for the CDR3: TGTGCCAGCAGAGCCCCGGGACTAGGGGGTGGTGAGCAGTTCTTC. The full variable domain, in which reference TRBV28 and TRBJ2-1 provide the parts outside the CDR3, is DVKVTQSSRYLVKRTGEKVFLECVQDMDHENMFWYRQDPGLGLRLIYFSYDVKMKEKGDIPEGYSVSREKKERFSLILESASTNQTSMYLCASRAPGLGGGEQFFGPGTRLTVL.

In DNA form, the CDR3 reads TGTGCCAGCAGATCCATGTTGGACAGCACTAACTATGGCTACACCTTC. Translated: CASRSMLDSTNYGYTF. V usage is TRBV5-4 and J usage is TRBJ1-2; tentative D call: TRBD1 (6 bases). The CDR3 runs 16 residues. With 5 bases removed from V and 0 bases from J, the gap between germline ends came to 17 bases. Germline CDR1 is SGHNT and CDR2 is YYREEE (reference sequence). Looking up the rest from reference TRBV5-4 and TRBJ1-2 gives the full variable domain: ETGVTQSPTHLIKTRGQQVTLRCSSQSGHNTVSWYQQALGQGPQFIFQYYREEENGRGNFPPRFSGLQFPNYSSELNVNALELDDSALYLCASRSMLDSTNYGYTFGSGTRLTVV.

V gene TRBV28 combines with J gene TRBJ1-1; 8 bases align to TRBD1. The junction had 10 bases not matched to a gene; V was cut back by 5 bases and J by 5 bases. Germline V gene lookup returns CDR1 MDHEN and CDR2 SYDVKM. The CDR3 length is 15 residues. CDR3 sequence reads: CASSGPGQERTEAFF. For the CDR3, the DNA is TGTGCCAGCAGTGGACCGGGACAGGAGCGGACTGAAGCTTTCTTT.

The V call is TRBV11-2, the J call TRBJ2-7, with a possible D match to TRBD2 (7 bases). Germline-derived CDR1 and CDR2 are SGHAT and FQNNGV. V was pared by 5 bases and J by 5 bases, with 19 bases between. This CDR3 spans 15 amino acids. Written as DNA, the CDR3 is TGTGCCAGCAGCCCTACAGGGCTTGGACTAGACGAGCAGTACTTC. It encodes CASSPTGLGLDEQYF. Full variable domain (outside the CDR3, taken from reference TRBV11-2 and TRBJ2-7): EAGVAQSPRYKIIEKRQSVAFWCNPISGHATLYWYQQILGQGPKLLIQFQNNGVVDDSQLPKDRFSAERLKGVDSTLKIQPAKLEDSAVYLCASSPTGLGLDEQYFGPGTRLTVT.

The chain couples TRBV5-4 to TRBJ2-3; 8 bases fit TRBD1. Trimming at V came to 4 bases and at J to 1 base, leaving 2 bases not matched to a gene. The CDR3 loop spans 14 amino acids. CDR1 is SGHNT and CDR2 is YYREEE in the germline V gene (reference sequence). Here the CDR3 reads CASSTDRGTDTQYF. DNA for the CDR3: TGTGCCAGCAGCACGGACAGGGGCACAGATACGCAGTATTTT.

The V gene is TRBV5-1, the J gene TRBJ2-3; TRBD2 matches 10 bases. The V gene's germline CDR1 is SGHRS and CDR2 YFSETQ. The CDR3 is 15 residues long. After removal of 4 bases from V and 2 bases from J, the junction contained 4 bases not matched to a gene. CDR3 bases: TGCGCCAGCAGCCTAGGGACTAGCGTCACAGATACGCAGTATTTT. Its translation: CASSLGTSVTDTQYF.

V usage is TRBV10-3 and J usage is TRBJ2-7; 10 bases line up with TRBD2. Germline V gene sequence: CDR1 ENHRY, CDR2 SYGVKD. This CDR3 is built from 16 residues. Trimming at V came to 7 bases and at J to 0 bases, leaving 9 bases not matched to a gene. Here the CDR3 reads CAIKASGRVGSYEQYF. CDR3 nucleotides: TGTGCCATCAAGGCTAGCGGGAGAGTGGGCTCCTACGAGCAGTACTTC.

The J gene is TRBJ1-3, the V gene TRBV19; D not resolved. The V end lost 5 bases, the J end lost 1 base, and 12 bases lay between the germline ends. The CDR3 runs 15 residues. CDR1 is LNHDA and CDR2 is SQIVND in the germline V gene (reference sequence). The CDR3 DNA follows: TGTGCCAGTAGTTCTGGCGACTGGTCTGGAAACACCATATATTTT. Translation gives CASSSGDWSGNTIYF.

In its sample, this clone was seen once. In DNA form, the CDR3 reads TGCGCCAGCAGCTTGTTAACGGGAGAGAGTGAGCAGTTCTTC. Translated: CASSLLTGESEQFF. This chain connects TRBV5-1 to TRBJ2-1, with D perhaps TRBD2 (6 bases). The V end was cut by 1 base, the J end by 9 bases, with 14 bases between. Looked up from germline, CDR1 is SGHRS and CDR2 is YFSETQ. The CDR3 loop spans 14 amino acids.

V usage is TRBV7-9 and J usage is TRBJ2-5; D is uncertain. Trimming cost V 0 bases and J 2 bases, with 7 bases left between them. Germline values: CDR1 SEHNR, CDR2 FQNEAQ (reference sequence). The CDR3 extends over 14 amino acids. Written as DNA, the CDR3 is TGTGCCAGCAGCTTAGCCAGCGAACAAGAGACCCAGTACTTC. Its protein is CASSLASEQETQYF.

This clone has just a few counts. The chain links TRBV11-2 to TRBJ1-1; a weak D match, TRBD1 (6 bases). This CDR3 region has 15 residues. CDR1 SGHAT and CDR2 FQNNGV come from the germline V gene. Trimming removed 2 bases at V and 4 bases at J, with 14 bases between. In DNA form, the CDR3 reads TGTGCCAGCAGCTTAATACACAGGGATGTCACTGAAGCTTTCTTT. Amino acids: CASSLIHRDVTEAFF.

This chain links TRBV5-1 with TRBJ2-7, with TRBD1 matching over 7 bases. The length of the CDR3 is 13 residues. Germline lookup yields CDR1 SGHRS and CDR2 YFSETQ. The junction had 9 bases not matched to a gene; V was cut back by 6 bases and J by 6 bases. CDR3 in amino acids: CASNEGGLAEQYF. The CDR3, as DNA: TGCGCCAGCAACGAAGGGGGCCTGGCCGAGCAGTACTTC.

The rearrangement joins TRBV7-8 to TRBJ2-7; D unclear. This CDR3 spans 13 amino acids. The germline CDR1 and CDR2 sequences are SGHVS and FQNEAQ. V shed 6 bases and J shed 4 bases, with 13 bases lying between them. CDR3 DNA sequence: TGTGCCAGCAGTTTGGTCCCGCATTACGAGCAGTACTTC. Amino acids: CASSLVPHYEQYF.

This clone was seen just once. This chain links TRBV28 with TRBJ2-5; 7 bases align to TRBD1. Germline-derived CDR1 and CDR2 are MDHEN and SYDVKM. Trimming at V came to 7 bases and at J to 5 bases, leaving 7 bases not matched to a gene. The CDR3 length is 13 residues. CDR3 protein: CASKPTGYETQYF. In DNA, the CDR3 is TGTGCCAGCAAACCGACAGGGTACGAGACCCAGTACTTC.

The table lists this clone with a few counts. V usage is TRBV7-6 and J usage is TRBJ2-2; 7 bases map to TRBD2. The V gene end was trimmed by 1 base and the J gene end by 4 bases; junction bases not matched to a gene: 0. The germline V gene encodes CDR1 SGHVS and CDR2 FNYEAQ. The CDR3 has 14 residues. The CDR3 nucleotides read TGTGCCAGCAGCTTAGGGACTAGCACCGGGGAGCTGTTTTTT. It codes for CASSLGTSTGELFF.

This clone was recorded a few times. Other DNA sequences in this specimen translate into the identical CDR3. The rearrangement uses TRBV7-2 and TRBJ1-2; D gene uncertain. The CDR3 runs to 13 residues. Per germline, CDR1 SGHTA and CDR2 FQGNSA. Trimming took 5 bases from V and 3 from J, leaving 10 bases between them. The CDR3 here is CASSVDGYYGYTF. The CDR3 DNA sequence: TGTGCCAGCAGCGTGGACGGCTACTATGGCTACACCTTC.

The rearrangement links TRBV5-4 to TRBJ2-6; no definite D call. V lost 4 bases to trimming and J lost 3 bases, with 5 bases between them. This CDR3 region has 13 residues. Germline V gives CDR1 SGHNT, CDR2 YYREEE (reference sequence). Written as DNA, the CDR3 is TGTGCCAGCAGCCCAGTTGGGGCCAACGTCCTGACTTTC. Its translation: CASSPVGANVLTF. Full variable domain (remainder filled in from reference TRBV5-4 and TRBJ2-6): ETGVTQSPTHLIKTRGQQVTLRCSSQSGHNTVSWYQQALGQGPQFIFQYYREEENGRGNFPPRFSGLQFPNYSSELNVNALELDDSALYLCASSPVGANVLTFGAGSRLTVL.

The rearrangement links TRBV7-6 to TRBJ1-4; D unresolved. V was pared by 7 bases and J by 3 bases, with 9 bases between. Germline V gene data show CDR1 as SGHVS and CDR2 as FNYEAQ. The CDR3 contains 13 residues. The CDR3 is CASNGRPNEKLFF. CDR3 DNA sequence: TGTGCCAGCAACGGTCGTCCTAATGAAAAACTGTTTTTT.

The J gene is TRBJ1-4, the V gene TRBV5-1; 7 bases line up with TRBD1. This CDR3 is built from 15 residues. The junction had 4 bases not matched to a gene; V was cut back by 5 bases and J by 0 bases. Germline V gene lookup returns CDR1 SGHRS and CDR2 YFSETQ. CDR3 sequence: CASSYRGSTNEKLFF. CDR3 sequence (DNA): TGCGCCAGCAGTTACAGGGGATCAACTAATGAAAAACTGTTTTTT.

This chain connects TRBV5-1 to TRBJ2-7; a possible D gene is TRBD1 (7 bases). The germline V and J ends were trimmed by 5 bases and 3 bases, with 12 bases remaining between them. Germline V lookup: CDR1 SGHRS, CDR2 YFSETQ. The CDR3 has 13 amino acids. The CDR3 spells CASRSGGGYEQYF. The CDR3 nucleotides read TGCGCCAGCAGATCAGGGGGAGGCTACGAGCAGTACTTC.

This clone came up many times. The rearrangement uses TRBV5-1 and TRBJ1-3; 9 nucleotides match TRBD1. This CDR3 comprises 16 residues. Germline CDR1 and CDR2: SGHRS and YFSETQ. Unmatched junction bases numbered 4, after V lost 3 bases and J lost 0 bases. CDR3: CASSSWDRVSGNTIYF. The CDR3 bases are TGCGCCAGCAGCTCGTGGGACAGGGTCTCTGGAAACACCATATATTTT.

This clone was counted once. This CDR3 is also generated by other DNA sequences in the sample. This chain uses TRBV15 with TRBJ1-1; perhaps TRBD1 as D (6 bases). The CDR3 is 14 amino acids. The germline V gene encodes CDR1 LNHNV and CDR2 YYDKDF (reference sequence). The V gene lost 2 bases and the J gene lost 3 bases, with 10 bases spanning the gap. The CDR3 DNA sequence: TGTGCCACCAGCAGACCTAGACAGGACACTGAAGCTTTCTTT. This gives the protein CATSRPRQDTEAFF.

This sequence joins TRBV5-4 and TRBJ1-3; D might be TRBD1 (6 bases). CDR1 SGHNT and CDR2 YYREEE come from the germline V gene (reference sequence). Trimming stripped 3 bases from V and 4 bases from J, with 17 bases between. CDR3 length: 16 amino acids. This CDR3 is CASSSAGQPTGNTIYF. For the CDR3, the DNA is TGTGCCAGCAGCTCAGCAGGACAGCCGACGGGAAACACCATATATTTT.

V usage is TRBV30 and J usage is TRBJ1-1; D not certain. V lost 2 bases and J lost 7, with 8 bases in between. The CDR3 is 11 residues long. From germline, CDR1 is GTSNPN and CDR2 SVGIG (reference sequence). The chain's CDR3 is CAWSPLDEAFF. DNA for the CDR3: TGTGCCTGGAGTCCCCTCGATGAAGCTTTCTTT.